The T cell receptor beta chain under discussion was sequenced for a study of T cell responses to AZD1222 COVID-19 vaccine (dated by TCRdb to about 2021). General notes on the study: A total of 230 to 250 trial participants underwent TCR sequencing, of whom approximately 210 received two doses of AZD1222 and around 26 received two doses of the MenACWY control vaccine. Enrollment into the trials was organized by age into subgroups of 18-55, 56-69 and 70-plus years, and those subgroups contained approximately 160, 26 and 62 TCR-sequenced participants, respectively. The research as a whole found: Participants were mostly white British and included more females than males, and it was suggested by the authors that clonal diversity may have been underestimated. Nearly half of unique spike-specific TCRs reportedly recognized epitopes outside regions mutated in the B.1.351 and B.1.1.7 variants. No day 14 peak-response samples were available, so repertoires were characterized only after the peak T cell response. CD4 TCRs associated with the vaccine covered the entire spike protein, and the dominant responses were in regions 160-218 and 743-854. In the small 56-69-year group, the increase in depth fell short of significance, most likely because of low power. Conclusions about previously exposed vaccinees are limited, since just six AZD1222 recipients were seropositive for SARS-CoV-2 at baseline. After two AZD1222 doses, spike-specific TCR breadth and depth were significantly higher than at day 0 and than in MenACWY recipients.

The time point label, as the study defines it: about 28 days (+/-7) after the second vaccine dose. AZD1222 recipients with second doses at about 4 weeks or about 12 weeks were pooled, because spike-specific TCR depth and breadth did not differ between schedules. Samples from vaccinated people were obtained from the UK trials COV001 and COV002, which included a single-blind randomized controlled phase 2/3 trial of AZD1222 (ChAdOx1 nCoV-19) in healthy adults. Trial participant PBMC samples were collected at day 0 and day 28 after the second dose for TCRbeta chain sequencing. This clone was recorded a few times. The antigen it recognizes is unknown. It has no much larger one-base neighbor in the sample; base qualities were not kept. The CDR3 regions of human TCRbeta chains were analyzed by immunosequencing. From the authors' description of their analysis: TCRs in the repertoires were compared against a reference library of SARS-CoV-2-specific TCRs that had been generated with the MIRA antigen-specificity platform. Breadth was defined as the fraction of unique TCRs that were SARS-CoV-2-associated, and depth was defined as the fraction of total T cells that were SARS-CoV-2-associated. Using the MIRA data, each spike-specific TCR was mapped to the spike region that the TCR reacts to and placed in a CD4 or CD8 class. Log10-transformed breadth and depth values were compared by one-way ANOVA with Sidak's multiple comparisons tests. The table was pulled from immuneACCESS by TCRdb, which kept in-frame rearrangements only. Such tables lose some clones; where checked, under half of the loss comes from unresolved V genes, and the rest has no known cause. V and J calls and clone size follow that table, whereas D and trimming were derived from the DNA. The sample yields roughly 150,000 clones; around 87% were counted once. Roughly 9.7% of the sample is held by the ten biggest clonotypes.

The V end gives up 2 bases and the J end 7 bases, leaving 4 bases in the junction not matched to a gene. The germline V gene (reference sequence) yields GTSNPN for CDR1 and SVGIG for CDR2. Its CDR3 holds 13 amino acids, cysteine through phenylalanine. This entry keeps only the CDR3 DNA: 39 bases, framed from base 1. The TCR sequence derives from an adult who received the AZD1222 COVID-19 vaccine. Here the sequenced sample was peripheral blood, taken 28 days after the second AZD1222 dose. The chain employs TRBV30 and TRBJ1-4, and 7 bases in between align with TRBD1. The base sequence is TGTGCCTGGAGTTGGCAGGGGGGTGAAAAACTGTTTTTT. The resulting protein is CAWSWQGGEKLFF.